The TCR beta chain described here comes from a study of T-cell reconstitution after alpha-beta-depleted transplantation in children. The CDR3 extends over 15 amino acids. The V and J ends lost 4 bases and 0 bases respectively, with 13 bases between them. Germline V gene lookup returns CDR1 KGHSY and CDR2 FQNENV. Molecular barcoding with unique molecular identifiers was used for the TCRbeta library. TCRdb re-analysed the PCR reads in MiXCR, keeping a single row per CDR3 protein. The sample holds fewer than 150,000 distinct CDR3 sequences; roughly 9% are singletons and the top ten take under 30%. The rearrangement joins TRBV16 to TRBJ2-7; D perhaps matches TRBD2 (6 bases). The specimen comprised PBMCs, mostly from graft donor cells, sampled 180 days after TCRalphabeta/CD19-depleted stem cell transplant. The TCR sequence derives from a girl under two years old who had a stem cell transplant for combined immunodeficiency, so the T cells may come from the graft donor. In DNA form, the CDR3 reads TGTGCCAGCAGCCCCTCTCGGGGGTACTCCTACGAGCAGTACTTC. Its translation: CASSPSRGYSYEQYF. Full variable domain (outside the CDR3, taken from reference TRBV16 and TRBJ2-7): GEEVAQTPKHLVRGEGQKAKLYCAPIKGHSYVFWYQQVLKNEFKFLISFQNENVFDETGMPKERFSAKCLPNSPCSLEIQATKLEDSAVYFCASSPSRGYSYEQYFGPGTRLTVT.